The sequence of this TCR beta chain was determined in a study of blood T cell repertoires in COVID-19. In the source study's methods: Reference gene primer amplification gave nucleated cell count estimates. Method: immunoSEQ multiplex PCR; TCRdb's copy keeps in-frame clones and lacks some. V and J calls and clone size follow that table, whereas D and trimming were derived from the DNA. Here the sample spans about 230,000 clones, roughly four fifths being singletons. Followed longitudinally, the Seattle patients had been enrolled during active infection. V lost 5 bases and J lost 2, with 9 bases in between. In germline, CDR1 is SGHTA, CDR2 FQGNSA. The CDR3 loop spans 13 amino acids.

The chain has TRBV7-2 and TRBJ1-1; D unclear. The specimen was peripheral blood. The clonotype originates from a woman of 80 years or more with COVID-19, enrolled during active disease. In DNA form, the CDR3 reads TGTGCCAGCAGCCCTATCCGTAACACTGAAGCTTTCTTT. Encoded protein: CASSPIRNTEAFF.